These T cell receptor beta chains were read from a single sample in a study of early T cells in non-severe SARS-CoV-2 infection. MiXCR, run by TCRdb on the 5' RACE reads, gives a single entry per CDR3 protein. The sample carries some 58,000 distinct CDR3 sequences, around 10% recorded once. The sequencing used whole blood, collected at baseline. Source of these receptors: an adult who was a healthcare worker with PCR-confirmed SARS-CoV-2 infection or an uninfected control (not recorded which). CDR3s include the opening cysteine and the closing phenylalanine or tryptophan. Fields, in order: V gene, J gene, CDR3 protein.

>TRBV11-2|TRBJ2-7
CASSLDWRGSSYEQYF
>TRBV2|TRBJ2-1
CASSALAGGSYNEQFF
>TRBV10-3|TRBJ1-6
CAIKRQGPSNSPLHF
>TRBV11-2|TRBJ1-1
CASSLAFTELMNTEAFF
>TRBV12-3/TRBV12-4|TRBJ1-2
CASSSGLINYGYTF
>TRBV4-1|TRBJ1-1
CASSQEAGANTEAFF
>TRBV6-2/TRBV6-3|TRBJ2-1
CASGIRGDLNNEQFF
>TRBV12-3/TRBV12-4|TRBJ1-3
CASSLAAGSGNTIYF
>TRBV6-6|TRBJ1-5
CASRDPGINQPQHF
>TRBV5-1|TRBJ2-7
CASSLGTDSYEQYF
>TRBV5-4|TRBJ2-7
CASSFPLGGSYEQYF
>TRBV3-1|TRBJ2-3
CASSQLGTDTQYF
>TRBV4-2|TRBJ2-2
CASSPKGTGSTGELFF
>TRBV20-1|TRBJ2-7
CSARAPGQGGSYEQYF
>TRBV12-3/TRBV12-4|TRBJ2-1
CASISGTQFYEQFF
>TRBV5-1|TRBJ2-7
CASSESGKSNEQYF
>TRBV7-3|TRBJ2-1
CASSSGATAGDTYNEQFF
>TRBV12-3/TRBV12-4|TRBJ2-7
CASSLSGGVYEQYF
>TRBV6-2/TRBV6-3|TRBJ2-7
CASSLRGGVEQYF
>TRBV14|TRBJ2-1
CASGLAGPYNEQFF
>TRBV30|TRBJ2-7
CAWSPDRGYEQYF
>TRBV19|TRBJ1-5
CASSLYEGPQHF
>TRBV20-1|TRBJ1-2
CSASRGSGYTF
>TRBV25-1|TRBJ1-3
CASSGSTGGYGNTIYF
>TRBV5-4|TRBJ2-1
CASSSGLAGANARNEQFF
>TRBV12-3/TRBV12-4|TRBJ1-1
CASSKTGNTEAFF
>TRBV6-6|TRBJ2-7
CASSYNGQGHEQYF
>TRBV6-4|TRBJ2-6
CASLRTASGANVLTF
>TRBV20-1|TRBJ2-7
CSAHSGTGVSEQYF
>TRBV11-2|TRBJ2-2
CASSLTSGAATGELFF
>TRBV7-8|TRBJ1-1
CASSLNRDRDF
>TRBV20-1|TRBJ2-3
CSARPIGVQDTQYF
>TRBV5-1|TRBJ2-2
CASSLMVSGELFF
>TRBV18|TRBJ1-2
CASSPQGLSGYTF
>TRBV6-2/TRBV6-3|TRBJ1-1
CASSYSDRGIGEAFF
>TRBV10-3|TRBJ1-1
CAISERGFEAFF
>TRBV6-5|TRBJ2-2
CASSRLAGGYNGELFF
>TRBV2|TRBJ2-2
CASRGRVGELFF
>TRBV9|TRBJ1-3
CASSVGSASGNTIYF
>TRBV4-3|TRBJ1-5
CASSQSGGHGQPQHF
>TRBV19|TRBJ1-1
CASSTAGTGNTEAFF
>TRBV20-1|TRBJ2-3
CSARFLSPDTQYF
>TRBV6-5|TRBJ1-1
CASSYSIWSLSEGEAFF
>TRBV6-5|TRBJ2-1
CASSYSGGLAGWYEQFF
>TRBV19|TRBJ2-1
CASSAGGVAYNEQFF
>TRBV4-2|TRBJ1-1
CASSQDVGGGGEAFF
>TRBV18|TRBJ1-5
CASSPRRDQPQHF
>TRBV12-3/TRBV12-4|TRBJ2-3
CASSRVAPTDTQYF
>TRBV18|TRBJ1-1
CASSTQRSTEAFF
>TRBV9|TRBJ2-1
CASSPNSGNEQFF
>TRBV6-2/TRBV6-3|TRBJ2-3
CASRYGDTQYF
>TRBV2|TRBJ2-2
CASSPQYDYTGELFF
>TRBV5-1|TRBJ2-7
CASSPKGQAGAYEQYF
>TRBV11-2|TRBJ1-2
CASTLLGVSLLNYGYTF
>TRBV20-1|TRBJ2-7
CSAHRGQDGYEQYF